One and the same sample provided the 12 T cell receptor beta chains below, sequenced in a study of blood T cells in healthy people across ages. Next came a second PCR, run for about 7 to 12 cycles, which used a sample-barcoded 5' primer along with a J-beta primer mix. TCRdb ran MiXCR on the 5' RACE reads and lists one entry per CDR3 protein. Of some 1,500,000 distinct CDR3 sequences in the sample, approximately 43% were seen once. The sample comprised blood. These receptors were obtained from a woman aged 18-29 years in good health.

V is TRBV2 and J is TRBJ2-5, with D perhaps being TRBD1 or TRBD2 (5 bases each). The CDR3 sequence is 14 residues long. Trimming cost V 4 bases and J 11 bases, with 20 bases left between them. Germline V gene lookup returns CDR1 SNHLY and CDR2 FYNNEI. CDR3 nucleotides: TGTGCCAGCAGTGTGGGGCTAGCATTGAGGGAGCAGTACTTC. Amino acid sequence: CASSVGLALREQYF.

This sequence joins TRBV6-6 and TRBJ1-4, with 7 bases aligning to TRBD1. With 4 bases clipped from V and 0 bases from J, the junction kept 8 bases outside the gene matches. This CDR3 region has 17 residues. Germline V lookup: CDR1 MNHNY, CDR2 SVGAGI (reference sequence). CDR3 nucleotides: TGTGCCAGCAGTTCCCCGGGACAGAGTGCAACTAATGAAAAACTGTTTTTT. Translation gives CASSSPGQSATNEKLFF.

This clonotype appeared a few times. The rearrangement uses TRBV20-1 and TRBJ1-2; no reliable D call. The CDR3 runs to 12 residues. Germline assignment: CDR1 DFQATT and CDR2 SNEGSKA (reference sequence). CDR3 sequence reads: CAGWSINYGYTF. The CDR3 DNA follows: TGCGCCGGTTGGAGTATAAACTATGGCTACACCTTC.

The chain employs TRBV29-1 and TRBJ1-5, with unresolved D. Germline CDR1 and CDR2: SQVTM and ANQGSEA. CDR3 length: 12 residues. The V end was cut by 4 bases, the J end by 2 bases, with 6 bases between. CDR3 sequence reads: CSVGSGNQPQHF. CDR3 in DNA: TGCAGCGTTGGGTCAGGCAATCAGCCCCAGCATTTT.

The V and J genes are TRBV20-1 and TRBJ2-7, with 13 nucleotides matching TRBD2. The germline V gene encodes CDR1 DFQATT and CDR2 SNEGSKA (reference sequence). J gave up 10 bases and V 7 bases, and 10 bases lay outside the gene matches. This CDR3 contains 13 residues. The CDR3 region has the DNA TGCAGTGGCCAGACTAGCGGGGGGAGGGAACAGTACTTC. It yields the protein CSGQTSGGREQYF.

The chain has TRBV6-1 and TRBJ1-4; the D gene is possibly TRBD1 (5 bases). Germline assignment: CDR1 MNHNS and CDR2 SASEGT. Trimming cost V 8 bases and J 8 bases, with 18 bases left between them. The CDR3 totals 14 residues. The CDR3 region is CASLRRDPREKLFF. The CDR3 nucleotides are TGTGCCAGCCTTAGACGGGACCCGCGGGAAAAACTGTTTTTT.

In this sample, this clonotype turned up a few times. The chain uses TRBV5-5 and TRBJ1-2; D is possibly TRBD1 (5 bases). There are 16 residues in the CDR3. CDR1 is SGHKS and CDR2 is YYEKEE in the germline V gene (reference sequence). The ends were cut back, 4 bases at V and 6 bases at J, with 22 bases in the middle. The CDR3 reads CASSPYGGASADGYTF. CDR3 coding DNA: TGTGCCAGCAGCCCCTACGGTGGGGCCTCCGCCGATGGCTACACCTTC.

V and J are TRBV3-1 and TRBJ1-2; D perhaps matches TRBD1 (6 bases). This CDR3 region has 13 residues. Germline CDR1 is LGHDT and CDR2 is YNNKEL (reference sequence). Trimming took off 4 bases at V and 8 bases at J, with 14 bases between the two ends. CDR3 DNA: TGTGCCAGCAGCCTGCCGGGGGCCCAGGGCTACACCTTC. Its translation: CASSLPGAQGYTF.

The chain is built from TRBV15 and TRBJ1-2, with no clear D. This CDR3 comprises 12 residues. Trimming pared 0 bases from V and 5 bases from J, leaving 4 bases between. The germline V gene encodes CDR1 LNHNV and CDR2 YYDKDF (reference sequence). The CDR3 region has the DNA TGTGCCACCAGCAGAGAAGTATATGGCTACACCTTC. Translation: CATSREVYGYTF.

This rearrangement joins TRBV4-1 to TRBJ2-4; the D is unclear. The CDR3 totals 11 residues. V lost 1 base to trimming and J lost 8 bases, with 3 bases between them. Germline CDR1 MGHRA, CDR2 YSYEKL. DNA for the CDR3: TGCGCCAGCAGCCAAGCTGACATTCAGTACTTC. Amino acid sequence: CASSQADIQYF.

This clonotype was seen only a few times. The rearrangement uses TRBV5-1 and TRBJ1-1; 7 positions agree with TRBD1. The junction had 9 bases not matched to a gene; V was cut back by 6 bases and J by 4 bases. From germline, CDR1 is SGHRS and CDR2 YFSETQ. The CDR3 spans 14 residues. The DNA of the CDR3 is TGCGCCAGCACTCAAGGAGGGGGCGTCACTGAAGCTTTCTTT. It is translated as CASTQGGGVTEAFF.

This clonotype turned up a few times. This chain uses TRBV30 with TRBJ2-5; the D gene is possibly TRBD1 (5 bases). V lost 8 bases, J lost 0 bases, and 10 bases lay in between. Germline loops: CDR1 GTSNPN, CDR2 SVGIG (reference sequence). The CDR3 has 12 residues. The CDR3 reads CAGAQYQETQYF. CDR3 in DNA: TGTGCCGGGGCACAGTACCAAGAGACCCAGTACTTC.